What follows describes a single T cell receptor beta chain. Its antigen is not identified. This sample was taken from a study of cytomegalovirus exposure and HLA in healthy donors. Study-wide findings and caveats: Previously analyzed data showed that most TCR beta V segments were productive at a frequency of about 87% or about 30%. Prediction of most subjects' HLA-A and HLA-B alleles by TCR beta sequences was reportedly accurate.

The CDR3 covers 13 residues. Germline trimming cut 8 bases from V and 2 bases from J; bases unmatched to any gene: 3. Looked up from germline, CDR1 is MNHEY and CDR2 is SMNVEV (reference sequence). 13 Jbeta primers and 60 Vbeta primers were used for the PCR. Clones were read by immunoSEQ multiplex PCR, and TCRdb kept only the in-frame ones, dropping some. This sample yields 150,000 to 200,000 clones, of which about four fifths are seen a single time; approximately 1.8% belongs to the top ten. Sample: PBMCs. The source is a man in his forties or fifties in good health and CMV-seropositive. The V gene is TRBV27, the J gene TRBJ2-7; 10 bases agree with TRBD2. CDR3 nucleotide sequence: TGTGCCAGCGGTACTAGCGGGACCTACGAGCAGTACTTC. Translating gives CASGTSGTYEQYF.